The 10 T cell receptor beta chains listed next were all sequenced from one sample in a study of cytomegalovirus exposure and HLA in healthy donors. 60 Vbeta and 13 Jbeta primers were used in PCR. Data came from immunoSEQ multiplex PCR; TCRdb stores just in-frame clones and leaves some out. Of approximately 280,000 clones in the sample, about 90% were seen once. Material: PBMCs. These TCRs come from a woman under 30 in good health and CMV-seronegative.

V and J are TRBV7-9 and TRBJ1-2, with D possibly TRBD1 on 6 matching bases. There are 15 residues in the CDR3. The germline V gene encodes CDR1 SEHNR and CDR2 FQNEAQ (reference sequence). With 5 bases removed from V and 5 bases from J, the gap between germline ends came to 18 bases. The CDR3 reads CASSKNREPIYGYTF. The CDR3 DNA sequence: TGTGCCAGCAGCAAAAACAGGGAGCCTATTTATGGCTACACCTTC. The whole variable domain, remainder taken from reference TRBV7-9 and TRBJ1-2, is DTGVSQNPRHKITKRGQNVTFRCDPISEHNRLYWYRQTLGQGPEFLTYFQNEAQLEKSRLLSDRFSAERPKGSFSTLEIQRTEQGDSAMYLCASSKNREPIYGYTFGSGTRLTVV.

The chain has TRBV5-1 and TRBJ2-5; 10 nucleotides align to TRBD2. Unmatched junction bases numbered 6, after V lost 4 bases and J lost 0 bases. CDR3 length equals 16 residues. The germline CDR1 and CDR2 sequences are SGHRS and YFSETQ. CDR3 in amino acids: CASSRLSGGYQETQYF. The DNA of the CDR3 is TGCGCCAGCAGCAGACTTAGCGGGGGGTACCAAGAGACCCAGTACTTC.

V is TRBV13 and J is TRBJ2-7; weak D call: TRBD1 (6 bases). The germline CDR1 and CDR2 sequences are PRHDT and FYEKMQ (reference sequence). The CDR3 covers 14 residues. With 5 bases removed from V and 4 bases from J, the gap between germline ends came to 15 bases. CDR3 nucleotides: TGTGCCAGCAGCCGCACAGGGTTTAGATACGAGCAGTACTTC. Its translation: CASSRTGFRYEQYF.

V usage is TRBV27 and J usage is TRBJ1-1; tentatively, D is TRBD1 (6 bases). The CDR3 is 14 residues long. V lost 0 bases, J lost 7 bases, and 12 bases lay in between. Germline V gene lookup returns CDR1 MNHEY and CDR2 SMNVEV (reference sequence). The CDR3 loop reads CASSLSPRGSEAFF. CDR3 in DNA: TGTGCCAGCAGTTTATCTCCGAGGGGGAGTGAAGCTTTCTTT.

CDR3: CASSEGRGEDNEQFF. The CDR3, as DNA: TGTGCCAGCAGTGAGGGGCGGGGGGAGGACAATGAGCAGTTCTTC. The rearrangement joins TRBV2 to TRBJ2-1; 8 bases agree with TRBD2. Trimming cost V 3 bases and J 5 bases; bases outside gene matches: 6. This CDR3 comprises 15 residues. Germline lookup yields CDR1 SNHLY and CDR2 FYNNEI.

The chain links TRBV11-2 to TRBJ2-7; 7 positions agree with TRBD1. CDR3 length: 15 residues. J was trimmed by 1 base and V by 1 base; bases with no gene match: 4. CDR1 and CDR2 (germline): SGHAT, FQNNGV. The CDR3 DNA reads as TGTGCCAGCAGCTTAGCACGGGGACAGTCCTACGAGCAGTACTTC. Amino acid sequence: CASSLARGQSYEQYF.

The chain joins TRBV19 to TRBJ1-2; 7 nucleotides match TRBD1. CDR1 is LNHDA and CDR2 is SQIVND in the germline V gene (reference sequence). The J segment lost 0 bases and the V segment lost 3 bases, leaving 4 bases of the junction unmatched. The CDR3 covers 15 residues. The CDR3 protein is CASSIGTVTNYGYTF. CDR3 in DNA: TGTGCCAGTAGTATCGGGACAGTAACTAACTATGGCTACACCTTC.

The V and J genes are TRBV15 and TRBJ1-6; D not resolved. The CDR3 sequence is 14 residues long. V was cut by 7 bases and J by 5 bases, with 12 bases left in between. Germline-derived CDR1 and CDR2 are LNHNV and YYDKDF (reference sequence). CDR3 coding DNA: TGTGCCACCACTCCGCGGAGGGATAATTCACCCCTCCACTTT. Translated, it gives CATTPRRDNSPLHF.

The chain links TRBV18 to TRBJ2-5; 9 nucleotides line up with TRBD1. The CDR3 length is 13 residues. Germline V gene data show CDR1 as KGHSH and CDR2 as LQKENI. The V gene end was trimmed by 6 bases and the J gene end by 3 bases; junction bases not matched to a gene: 2. CDR3 protein: CASSDRGKETQYF. The CDR3 DNA reads as TGTGCCAGCTCGGACAGGGGAAAAGAGACCCAGTACTTC.

This sequence joins TRBV19 and TRBJ1-3, with 7 bases fitting TRBD1. Germline CDR1 and CDR2: LNHDA and SQIVND (reference sequence). The CDR3 is made up of 19 amino acids. V gave up 7 bases and J gave up 0 bases; unmatched junction bases: 18. The CDR3 loop is CASILRGDDVSLSGNTIYF. CDR3 sequence (DNA): TGTGCCAGTATTCTCAGGGGGGACGACGTCTCTCTCTCTGGAAACACCATATATTTT. Together with reference TRBV19 and TRBJ1-3, the CDR3 gives the full variable domain: DGGITQSPKYLFRKEGQNVTLSCEQNLNHDAMYWYRQDPGQGLRLIYYSQIVNDFQKGDIAEGYSVSREKKESFPLTVTSAQKNPTAFYLCASILRGDDVSLSGNTIYFGEGSWLTVV.